This TCR beta chain was retrieved from a study of cytomegalovirus exposure and HLA in healthy donors. The V segment lost 3 bases and the J segment 2 bases; nucleotides outside the gene matches: 5. There are 16 residues in the CDR3. Germline CDR1 MGHRA, CDR2 YSYEKL. Both 60 Vbeta primers and 13 Jbeta primers went into the PCR. Method: immunoSEQ multiplex PCR; TCRdb's copy keeps in-frame clones and lacks some. This sample's table has fewer than 150,000 clones. The chain couples TRBV4-1 to TRBJ1-5, with TRBD1 matching over 9 bases. The sequence was collected from a man in his forties or fifties in good health and CMV-seronegative. Source material: PBMCs. For the CDR3, the DNA is TGCGCCAGCAGCCATCCCAGGACAGGGGGCAATCAGCCCCAGCATTTT. It specifies CASSHPRTGGNQPQHF.